This T cell receptor (beta chain) was recorded in a study of T cell repertoires in cytomegalovirus infection. Study-level information: CMV infection together with matching HLA type was indicated by public TCR beta signatures. Findings and caveats of the study: Within the response measured ex vivo, HLA-C-restricted CMV-specific TCR beta clonotypes were dominant. Individuals carrying CMV plus the relevant HLA were identified by cumulative frequency of public TCR beta families.

Turning to this clonotype: Antigen: not known.

TCRdb re-called the reads through MiXCR, storing one row per CDR3 protein. This sample has some 100,000 distinct CDR3 sequences, with under 25% found just once. Trimming at V came to 1 base and at J to 3 bases, leaving 9 bases not matched to a gene. This CDR3 spans 17 amino acids. Germline V gene sequence: CDR1 SGHTA, CDR2 FQGNSA. The sequenced material came from CD8+ T cells from PBMCs. The chain joins TRBV7-2 to TRBJ2-7; 10 bases align to TRBD2. The TCR comes from a human donor in good health (CMV status not recorded). Some clones in this sample may be carry-over from other donors' samples. The CDR3, as DNA: TGTGCCAGCAGCTTAGGAGTGACTAGCGGGCCTTACTACGAGCAGTACTTC. This codes for CASSLGVTSGPYYEQYF.